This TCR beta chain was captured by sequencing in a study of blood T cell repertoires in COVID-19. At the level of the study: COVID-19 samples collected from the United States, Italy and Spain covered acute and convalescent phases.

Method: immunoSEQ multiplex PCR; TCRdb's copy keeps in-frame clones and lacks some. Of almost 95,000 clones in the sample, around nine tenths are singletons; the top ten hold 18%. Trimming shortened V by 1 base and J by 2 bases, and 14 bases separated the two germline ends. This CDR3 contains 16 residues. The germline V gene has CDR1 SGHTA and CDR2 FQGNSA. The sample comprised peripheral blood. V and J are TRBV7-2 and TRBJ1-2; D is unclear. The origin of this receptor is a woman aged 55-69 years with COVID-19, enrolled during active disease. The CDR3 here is CASSLVLKPGNYGYTF. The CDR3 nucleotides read TGTGCCAGCAGCTTAGTCTTGAAACCTGGCAACTATGGCTACACCTTC.